What follows describes a single T cell receptor beta chain. CDR3 length equals 13 residues. V was clipped by 2 bases and J by 4 bases, with 8 bases between them. Germline assignment: CDR1 SGHTS and CDR2 YDEGEE. The data belong to a study of control samples from healthy donors and cancer patients. Method: immunoSEQ multiplex PCR; TCRdb's copy keeps in-frame clones and lacks some. Of about 150,000 clones listed, over 85% are singletons. Sequencing was carried out using blood. V and J are TRBV5-8 and TRBJ2-3, with D uncertain. This receptor was identified in a man over 45 in good health. CDR3 amino acids: CASSFFKADTQYF. The CDR3 nucleotides are TGTGCCAGCAGCTTCTTTAAGGCAGATACGCAGTATTTT.